A selection of T cell receptor beta chains follows, all from one sample in a study of T cell responses to AZD1222 COVID-19 vaccine. TCRdb's table, derived via immunoSEQ multiplex PCR, lists solely in-frame clones and lacks some. The table lists over 150,000 clones, less than 90% of them singletons. The starting material was peripheral blood, obtained on day 0 of AZD1222 vaccination. The receptor set was obtained from an adult in good health. Both conserved end residues are part of each CDR3. The D gene is left open where the match is weak. For some rows the clone size is stated as once, few or many, or as a class when expanded; others skip it.

CDR3aa | CDR3nt | v_gene | abundance | j_gene | d_gene
CANPKRAVSSYEQYF | TGTGCCAATCCAAAGAGGGCGGTTAGCTCCTACGAGCAGTACTTC | TRBV5-6 | - | TRBJ2-7 | -
CASSLAIYTRGSNEQFF | TGTGCCAGCAGCTTGGCCATCTATACTAGGGGTAGCAATGAGCAGTTCTTC | TRBV5-8 | once | TRBJ2-1 | -
CSASNRGLDEKLFF | TGCAGTGCTAGTAACAGGGGGCTGGATGAAAAACTGTTTTTT | TRBV20-1 | - | TRBJ1-4 | TRBD1
CASSKTGTYSNQPQHF | TGTGCCAGCAGTAAGACAGGGACCTATAGCAATCAGCCCCAGCATTTT | TRBV5-8 | - | TRBJ1-5 | TRBD1
CASSAQGGSYEQYF | TGTGCCAGCAGCGCTCAGGGGGGGTCCTACGAGCAGTACTTC | TRBV9 | - | TRBJ2-7 | -
CASSLAGGSSYEQYF | TGCGCCAGCAGTCTGGCGGGGGGTAGCTCCTACGAGCAGTACTTC | TRBV4-3 | once | TRBJ2-7 | TRBD2
CASSQGRANSPLHF | TGTGCCAGCAGTCAGGGCAGGGCAAATTCACCCCTCCACTTT | TRBV6-5 | - | TRBJ1-6 | -
CASSRRTGVRRYEQYF | TGTGCCAGCAGCAGACGGACAGGGGTCAGGAGATACGAGCAGTACTTC | TRBV13 | - | TRBJ2-7 | TRBD1
CASSEGHLLSGGNTIYF | TGTGCCAGCAGTGAGGGACACCTACTCTCGGGGGGAAACACCATATATTTT | TRBV6-1 | once | TRBJ1-3 | -
CASSFKGGNTIYF | TGTGCCAGCAGCTTCAAGGGTGGAAACACCATATATTTT | TRBV7-2 | - | TRBJ1-3 | -
CASGLPLGGRSDTQYF | TGTGCTAGTGGTTTGCCCCTCGGGGGGCGGTCAGATACGCAGTATTTT | TRBV12-5 | few | TRBJ2-3 | -
CASGFVDTQYF | TGTGCCAGCGGCTTCGTGGATACGCAGTATTTT | TRBV2 | once | TRBJ2-3 | -
CASSSGQGYGYTF | TGTGCCAGCAGCTCTGGACAGGGCTATGGCTACACCTTC | TRBV5-5 | few | TRBJ1-2 | TRBD1
CASSFASGGPTLYEQYF | TGTGCCAGCAGCTTCGCTAGCGGGGGGCCAACCTTATACGAGCAGTACTTC | TRBV7-2 | - | TRBJ2-7 | TRBD2
CASSVGSTGNQPQHF | TGTGCCAGCAGCGTAGGTTCCACAGGCAATCAGCCCCAGCATTTT | TRBV9 | - | TRBJ1-5 | -
CASSPRRMKRVGYTF | TGTGCCAGCTCACCGAGACGGATGAAGAGGGTTGGCTACACCTTC | TRBV18 | few | TRBJ1-2 | -
CASSWVETTGELFF | TGTGCCAGCAGTTGGGTTGAGACCACCGGGGAGCTGTTTTTT | TRBV27 | - | TRBJ2-2 | -
CASTFLAGGRQETQYF | TGTGCCAGCACCTTCTTAGCGGGGGGAAGGCAAGAGACCCAGTACTTC | TRBV2 | - | TRBJ2-5 | TRBD2
CASSPGRGNQPQHF | TGTGCCAGCAGTCCTGGAAGGGGCAATCAGCCCCAGCATTTT | TRBV27 | - | TRBJ1-5 | -
CASSELGSYEQYF | TGCGCCAGCAGTGAGCTGGGCTCCTACGAGCAGTACTTC | TRBV10-1 | - | TRBJ2-7 | -
CSASAPGRGSGEQYF | TGCAGTGCTAGTGCTCCGGGCCGGGGTTCGGGCGAGCAGTACTTC | TRBV20-1 | - | TRBJ2-7 | -
CASSYSSGANYEQYF | TGTGCCAGCAGTTATTCTAGCGGGGCAAACTACGAGCAGTACTTC | TRBV6-2/TRBV6-3 | - | TRBJ2-7 | TRBD2
CASNDRDNEKLFF | TGTGCCAGCAACGACCGCGATAATGAAAAACTGTTTTTT | TRBV6-5 | - | TRBJ1-4 | -
CASSVAPGQGTGELFF | TGTGCCAGCAGCGTAGCCCCGGGACAGGGGACCGGGGAGCTGTTTTTT | TRBV9 | - | TRBJ2-2 | TRBD1